The 20 T cell receptor beta chains reported below all come from one sample, sequenced in a study of PD-1 blockade in classical Hodgkin lymphoma. The assay was immunoSEQ multiplex PCR, and TCRdb's table has in-frame clones only and misses some. The profile shows about 7,900 clones, more than 70% of them singletons. No patient escaped relapse after autologous stem cell transplantation, and brentuximab vedotin exposure varied. From thawed PBMCs, magnetic negative selection was used to isolate the CD8+ T cells. This material consisted of CD8+ T cells from blood, taken at baseline. The receptors were sampled from a human donor with classical Hodgkin lymphoma.

The J gene is TRBJ2-1, the V gene TRBV6-1; tentatively, D is TRBD1 (5 bases). The germline V and J ends were trimmed by 2 bases and 5 bases, with 16 bases remaining between them. The CDR3 length is 16 residues. Germline values: CDR1 MNHNS, CDR2 SASEGT. The CDR3 spells CASSELPGPPNNEQFF. Here the CDR3 DNA reads TGTGCCAGCAGTGAATTGCCAGGGCCGCCTAACAATGAGCAGTTCTTC.

This chain joins TRBV11-2 and TRBJ2-7; D is unclear. The CDR3 sequence is 13 residues long. Per germline, CDR1 SGHAT and CDR2 FQNNGV. The germline V and J ends were trimmed by 5 bases and 2 bases, with 10 bases remaining between them. CDR3 loop: CASSPRQAYEQYF. CDR3 nucleotide sequence: TGTGCCAGCAGCCCCCGTCAGGCCTACGAGCAGTACTTC.

This clone has only one observation. Here the CDR3 DNA reads TGCGCCAGCAGCCCGGACAGGTCTGGAAACACCATATATTTT. It is translated as CASSPDRSGNTIYF. The J gene is TRBJ1-3, the V gene TRBV5-1, with TRBD1 identical over 7 bases. Losses at the gene ends were 4 bases for V and 1 base for J; bases not matched to a gene: 2. The CDR3 runs 14 residues. Germline CDR1 and CDR2: SGHRS and YFSETQ.

Notes on this clone: The same CDR3 also results from other DNA sequences found in this sample. The gene calls are TRBV18 and TRBJ2-2; D is perhaps TRBD1 (5 bases). This CDR3 comprises 15 residues. Germline lookup yields CDR1 KGHSH and CDR2 LQKENI. V lost 3 bases and J lost 5, with 13 bases in between. In DNA form, the CDR3 reads TGTGCCAGCTCACCCCCGACAGCTCCTACCGGGGAGCTGTTTTTT. It yields the protein CASSPPTAPTGELFF. The complete variable domain, with remaining parts taken from reference TRBV18 and TRBJ2-2, reads NAGVMQNPRHLVRRRGQEARLRCSPMKGHSHVYWYRQLPEEGLKFMVYLQKENIIDESGMPKERFSAEFPKEGPSILRIQQVVRGDSAAYFCASSPPTAPTGELFFGEGSRLTVL.

This clone was picked up one time. This chain uses TRBV27 with TRBJ2-1, with D possibly TRBD1 on 5 matching bases. In germline, CDR1 is MNHEY, CDR2 SMNVEV (reference sequence). V lost 2 bases and J 5 bases, leaving 7 bases between the germline ends. The CDR3 length is 13 residues. CDR3 nucleotide sequence: TGTGCCAGCAGTTTAGGCAGGGACAATGAGCAGTTCTTC. Its translation is CASSLGRDNEQFF.

For the CDR3, the DNA is TGTGCCAGCAGCTTAGAGGGACAGGCCTCCTACGAGCAGTACTTC. Amino acid sequence: CASSLEGQASYEQYF. V gene TRBV7-9 combines with J gene TRBJ2-7; TRBD1 matches at 8 bases. CDR1 and CDR2 (germline): SEHNR, FQNEAQ (reference sequence). Unmatched junction bases numbered 2, after V lost 1 base and J lost 0 bases. The CDR3 covers 15 residues.

This chain connects TRBV13 to TRBJ1-6, with 7 bases aligning to TRBD1. CDR1 and CDR2 (germline): PRHDT, FYEKMQ (reference sequence). With 5 bases clipped from V and 10 bases from J, the junction kept 11 bases outside the gene matches. The CDR3 spans 15 residues. CDR3 bases: TGTGCCAGCAGCCCCTACGGGACAGAAGGCTCACCCCTCCACTTT. Amino acids: CASSPYGTEGSPLHF. Full variable domain (missing parts from reference TRBV13 and TRBJ1-6): AAGVIQSPRHLIKEKRETATLKCYPIPRHDTVYWYQQGPGQDPQFLISFYEKMQSDKGSIPDRFSAQQFSDYHSELNMSSLELGDSALYFCASSPYGTEGSPLHFGNGTRLTVT.

This rearrangement joins TRBV28 to TRBJ1-2, with 8 bases identical to TRBD1. The V gene end was trimmed by 5 bases and the J gene end by 5 bases; junction bases not matched to a gene: 7. This CDR3 contains 14 residues. The germline CDR1 and CDR2 sequences are MDHEN and SYDVKM. The CDR3 reads CASSPLRTGYGYTF. CDR3 sequence (DNA): TGTGCCAGCAGTCCCCTCAGGACAGGGTATGGCTACACCTTC.

The chain links TRBV27 to TRBJ2-1; 9 nucleotides match TRBD1. After removal of 4 bases from V and 1 base from J, the junction contained 8 bases not matched to a gene. The CDR3 consists of 17 residues. Germline CDR1 and CDR2: MNHEY and SMNVEV (reference sequence). As DNA, the CDR3 is TGTGCCAGCAGTTACCTCACAGGGGGCGCGTCCTACAATGAGCAGTTCTTC. Translation: CASSYLTGGASYNEQFF.

This clone has a handful of counts. This chain links TRBV28 with TRBJ1-5; D gene ambiguous. Germline CDR1 and CDR2: MDHEN and SYDVKM. The CDR3 totals 16 residues. V was cut by 1 base and J by 1 base, with 11 bases left in between. The DNA of the CDR3 is TGTGCCAGCAGTTTATTGGGCCGGGAGAGCAATCAGCCCCAGCATTTT. Translated, it gives CASSLLGRESNQPQHF.

This clone was found once. This rearrangement joins TRBV7-8 to TRBJ2-7; 14 bases map to TRBD2. Looked up from germline, CDR1 is SGHVS and CDR2 is FQNEAQ. The junction had 23 bases not matched to a gene; V was cut back by 5 bases and J by 5 bases. The CDR3 consists of 21 residues. The CDR3 loop reads CASSLGFNPQTSGGGYDEQYF. The CDR3 DNA sequence: TGTGCCAGCAGCCTTGGATTTAATCCTCAGACTAGCGGGGGGGGCTACGACGAGCAGTACTTC. The entire variable domain, with the rest obtained from reference TRBV7-8 and TRBJ2-7, is as follows: GAGVSQSPRYKVAKRGQDVALRCDPISGHVSLFWYQQALGQGPEFLTYFQNEAQLDKSGLPSDRFFAERPEGSVSTLKIQRTQQEDSAVYLCASSLGFNPQTSGGGYDEQYFGPGTRLTVT.

This chain connects TRBV6-1 to TRBJ2-1; TRBD2 matches at 10 bases. Per germline, CDR1 MNHNS and CDR2 SASEGT. J lost 3 bases, V lost 3 bases, and 2 bases had no gene match. This CDR3 is 15 amino acids long. DNA for the CDR3: TGTGCCAGCAGTGAGGGACTAGCGAACTACAATGAGCAGTTCTTC. Translated: CASSEGLANYNEQFF.

J is TRBJ1-2 and V is TRBV27; no definite D call. Germline assignment: CDR1 MNHEY and CDR2 SMNVEV (reference sequence). The CDR3 consists of 13 residues. V shed 2 bases and J shed 6 bases, with 10 bases lying between them. The CDR3: CASSLRGGDGYTF. CDR3 DNA: TGTGCCAGCAGTTTACGGGGTGGGGATGGCTACACCTTC.

The rearrangement links TRBV28 to TRBJ2-1, with 10 bases that match TRBD2. This CDR3 is built from 15 residues. The trim removed 5 bases at V and 9 bases at J, leaving 10 bases unmatched. CDR1 is MDHEN, CDR2 SYDVKM, per germline. The CDR3 DNA follows: TGTGCCAGCAGTCCCCTAGCGGGAGTGCAGGGTGAGCAGTTCTTC. Its protein is CASSPLAGVQGEQFF.

CDR3 sequence: CASSLRLAESTDTQYF. In nucleotides, the CDR3 is TGTGCCAGCAGTTTACGACTAGCGGAGAGCACAGATACGCAGTATTTT. This chain links TRBV28 with TRBJ2-3; 9 nucleotides align to TRBD2. Germline CDR1 is MDHEN and CDR2 is SYDVKM. The CDR3 totals 16 residues. J was trimmed by 0 bases and V by 2 bases; bases with no gene match: 3.

The V and J genes are TRBV15 and TRBJ2-7; D gene uncertain. The length of the CDR3 is 14 residues. V lost 0 bases and J lost 7, with 13 bases in between. The V gene's germline CDR1 is LNHNV and CDR2 YYDKDF (reference sequence). The CDR3 loop is CATSRDSPGLEQYF. In nucleotides, the CDR3 is TGTGCCACCAGCAGAGACAGCCCCGGCCTGGAGCAGTACTTC.

V and J are TRBV25-1 and TRBJ2-7, with D uncertain. Per the germline V gene, CDR1 is MGHDK and CDR2 is SYGVNS. Trimming shortened V by 4 bases and J by 0 bases, and 13 bases separated the two germline ends. The CDR3 runs to 15 residues. CDR3 loop: CASSGVSTYSYEQYF. CDR3 nucleotides: TGTGCCAGCAGTGGGGTCTCAACCTACTCCTACGAGCAGTACTTC.

The V call is TRBV27, the J call TRBJ2-2, with 8 bases that match TRBD1. The CDR3 spans 16 residues. V shed 1 base, J shed 5 bases, and the junction held 6 bases outside the gene matches. The V gene's germline CDR1 is MNHEY and CDR2 SMNVEV (reference sequence). CDR3 sequence reads: CASSLWGQAATGELFF. The CDR3, as DNA: TGTGCCAGCAGTTTATGGGGACAGGCCGCTACCGGGGAGCTGTTTTTT.

CDR3 region: CASSPGLAGEGGSYNEQFF. DNA for the CDR3: TGTGCCAGCTCGCCGGGACTAGCGGGAGAAGGGGGTTCCTACAATGAGCAGTTCTTC. The V and J genes are TRBV18 and TRBJ2-1; 14 nucleotides align to TRBD2. With 6 bases clipped from V and 1 base from J, the junction kept 11 bases outside the gene matches. The CDR3 consists of 19 residues. CDR1 and CDR2 (germline): KGHSH, LQKENI. Together with reference TRBV18 and TRBJ2-1, the CDR3 gives the full variable domain: NAGVMQNPRHLVRRRGQEARLRCSPMKGHSHVYWYRQLPEEGLKFMVYLQKENIIDESGMPKERFSAEFPKEGPSILRIQQVVRGDSAAYFCASSPGLAGEGGSYNEQFFGPGTRLTVL.

This CDR3 is CASSPSPYEQYF. The DNA of the CDR3 is TGTGCCAGCAGCCCATCCCCCTACGAGCAGTACTTC. This chain joins TRBV27 and TRBJ2-7; unclear D gene. The germline V gene has CDR1 MNHEY and CDR2 SMNVEV (reference sequence). With 6 bases removed from V and 2 bases from J, the gap between germline ends came to 8 bases. This CDR3 comprises 12 residues.